These T cell receptor beta chains were read from a single sample in a study of blood T cell repertoires in COVID-19. Profiling relied on immunoSEQ multiplex PCR, and the TCRdb table lists in-frame clones only, not all of them. The sample lists a few hundred thousand clones; around 80% were seen once. The specimen sequenced was PBMCs or T cells enriched from blood (not recorded which). Receptors originate from a man aged 25 to 45 with acute COVID-19. CDR3s include the opening cysteine and the closing phenylalanine or tryptophan. The D gene is left open where the match is weak. The size entry is marked missing in some rows and otherwise reads once, few, many or a size class.

v_call	j_call	clone_size	d_call	cdr3_aa	cdr3_nt
TRBV28	TRBJ2-3	few	TRBD2	CANRGDSTDTQYF	TGTGCGAACCGGGGGGATAGCACAGATACGCAGTATTTT
TRBV30	TRBJ1-6	-	-	CAYRAEVLGTLHF	TGTGCCTACAGGGCCGAGGTGCTCGGAACCCTCCACTTT
TRBV5-6	TRBJ2-2	-	TRBD1	CASSITTGNGELFF	TGTGCCAGCAGCATAACGACAGGGAACGGGGAGCTGTTTTTT
TRBV28	TRBJ1-4	-	TRBD1	CASSRWAPGTGWATNEKLFF	TGTGCCAGCAGTCGATGGGCCCCCGGGACAGGGTGGGCAACTAATGAAAAACTGTTTTTT
TRBV5-1	TRBJ1-6	-	-	CASSGGTADNSPLHF	TGCGCCAGCAGCGGGGGGACGGCCGATAATTCACCCCTCCACTTT
TRBV5-8	TRBJ1-2	-	-	CASSYRAAAGGYTF	TGTGCCAGCAGCTACAGGGCGGCAGCAGGTGGCTACACCTTC
TRBV18	TRBJ2-2	-	-	CASSRGRTGELFF	TGTGCCAGCTCACGTGGCAGGACCGGGGAGCTGTTTTTT
TRBV18	TRBJ1-1	-	-	CASSPQGMNTEAFF	TGTGCCAGCTCACCACAGGGGATGAACACTGAAGCTTTCTTT
TRBV19	TRBJ1-2	-	TRBD1	CASSKLLLPGQEYNYGYTF	TGTGCCAGTAGTAAGCTCCTTTTACCGGGACAGGAGTATAACTATGGCTACACCTTC
TRBV6-5	TRBJ2-2	once	TRBD1	CASSYGVTGNTGELFF	TGTGCCAGCAGTTACGGTGTGACAGGGAATACCGGGGAGCTGTTTTTT
TRBV5-1	TRBJ2-6	-	TRBD2	CASSLNSGGTGANVLTF	TGCGCCAGCAGCTTGAATAGCGGGGGAACTGGGGCCAACGTCCTGACTTTC
TRBV6-4	TRBJ2-1	-	-	CASSRDGYNEQFF	TGTGCCAGCAGTCGTGACGGGTACAATGAGCAGTTCTTC
TRBV27	TRBJ1-5	-	-	CASSLSVSYQPQHF	TGTGCCAGCAGTTTATCCGTGAGTTATCAGCCCCAGCATTTT
TRBV10-3	TRBJ2-2	-	TRBD2	CAISESGLYTGELFF	TGTGCCATCAGTGAGTCGGGACTATACACCGGGGAGCTGTTTTTT
TRBV6-2/TRBV6-3	TRBJ2-2	few	TRBD1	CASSYQMTGGKVGELFF	TGTGCCAGCAGTTACCAGATGACAGGGGGCAAAGTCGGGGAGCTGTTTTTT
TRBV28	TRBJ1-5	-	-	CASSFNRRGSFQPQHF	TGTGCCAGCAGTTTTAACCGGAGAGGGAGCTTCCAGCCCCAGCATTTT
TRBV11-3	TRBJ2-3	-	-	CASSSPQGDTQYF	TGTGCCAGCAGCTCCCCCCAGGGAGATACGCAGTATTTT
TRBV30	TRBJ1-1	-	TRBD1	CAWSVKGGATNTEAFF	TGTGCCTGGAGTGTGAAAGGGGGCGCCACGAACACTGAAGCTTTCTTT
TRBV5-1	TRBJ2-5	-	TRBD1	CASSLLGQEETQYF	TGCGCCAGCAGCTTGTTGGGACAGGAAGAGACCCAGTACTTC
TRBV5-4	TRBJ2-2	-	TRBD2	CASSLGLAGNTGELFF	TGTGCCAGCAGCTTGGGGCTAGCGGGGAACACCGGGGAGCTGTTTTTT
TRBV12-3/TRBV12-4	TRBJ1-2	-	TRBD1	CASSFDRDGYTF	TGTGCCAGCAGTTTCGACAGGGACGGCTACACCTTC
TRBV28	TRBJ2-3	once	-	CASRGGLDTQYF	TGTGCCAGCAGGGGGGGGCTAGATACGCAGTATTTT
TRBV27	TRBJ2-1	-	-	CASKGSLASGEQFF	TGTGCCAGCAAAGGGAGTCTGGCCTCCGGTGAGCAGTTCTTC
TRBV19	TRBJ1-6	-	TRBD1	CASSPGTGGFPLHF	TGTGCCAGTAGCCCCGGGACAGGGGGCTTCCCCCTCCACTTT
TRBV6-5	TRBJ2-2	-	-	CASSYSRAPGELFF	TGTGCCAGCAGTTACTCGCGGGCCCCCGGGGAGCTGTTTTTT
TRBV12-5	TRBJ2-2	-	-	CASGLILPGELFF	TGTGCTAGTGGTTTGATTCTTCCCGGGGAGCTGTTTTTT
TRBV7-9	TRBJ1-1	-	-	CASSAGRVTEAFF	TGTGCCAGCAGTGCTGGCAGGGTGACTGAAGCTTTCTTT
TRBV6-5	TRBJ1-1	-	TRBD1	CASQRQGRTEAFF	TGTGCCAGCCAGAGACAGGGGCGCACTGAAGCTTTCTTT
TRBV11-3	TRBJ2-3	-	TRBD1	CASSSGTGDHYTDTQYF	TGTGCCAGCAGCTCCGGGACAGGGGATCATTACACAGATACGCAGTATTTT
TRBV11-3	TRBJ2-1	few	-	CASSLGLDRRNYNEQFF	TGTGCCAGCAGCTTAGGTCTTGACAGGAGAAACTACAATGAGCAGTTCTTC
TRBV5-1	TRBJ1-2	few	-	CASSLEGEGYTF	TGCGCCAGCAGCTTGGAGGGGGAGGGCTACACCTTC
TRBV7-6	TRBJ2-5	-	-	CASSQRGRGETQYF	TGTGCCAGCAGCCAGCGGGGCAGGGGAGAGACCCAGTACTTC
TRBV2	TRBJ1-1	-	-	CASTRLENTEAFF	TGTGCCAGCACGCGGCTTGAGAACACTGAAGCTTTCTTT
TRBV13	TRBJ2-3	-	-	CASSPTGSTDTQYF	TGTGCCAGCAGCCCGACGGGTTCCACAGATACGCAGTATTTT
TRBV24-1	TRBJ2-3	-	TRBD2	CATSEGTSGARPITDTQYF	TGTGCCACCAGTGAGGGAACTAGCGGGGCCCGACCGATCACAGATACGCAGTATTTT
TRBV18	TRBJ1-1	-	-	CASSPPAGVWITEAFF	TGTGCCAGCTCACCACCGGCAGGGGTTTGGATCACTGAAGCTTTCTTT
TRBV9	TRBJ2-6	-	TRBD1	CASSVSYDRGAGANVLTF	TGTGCCAGCAGCGTCTCCTATGACAGGGGTGCTGGGGCCAACGTCCTGACTTTC
TRBV9	TRBJ1-5	-	-	CASSVDNSNQPQHF	TGTGCCAGCAGCGTAGATAATAGCAATCAGCCCCAGCATTTT
TRBV28	TRBJ1-1	-	-	CASSWGRVEAFF	TGTGCCAGCAGTTGGGGGAGGGTAGAAGCTTTCTTT
TRBV4-2	TRBJ1-4	-	-	CASSRNTGATNEKLFF	TGTGCCAGCAGCCGGAACACAGGTGCCACTAATGAAAAACTGTTTTTT
TRBV29-1	TRBJ2-1	-	TRBD2	CSVFLDRRTSGNEQFF	TGCAGCGTTTTTTTAGACAGACGGACTAGCGGTAATGAGCAGTTCTTC
TRBV24-1	TRBJ2-1	-	-	CATSDPGGPLYNEQFF	TGTGCCACCAGTGATCCCGGGGGTCCCCTTTACAATGAGCAGTTCTTC
TRBV3-1/TRBV3-2	TRBJ2-4	-	TRBD2	CASSPRGGLTKNIQYF	TGTGCCAGCAGCCCTCGGGGGGGCCTCACCAAAAACATTCAGTACTTC
TRBV4-2	TRBJ2-2	-	TRBD2	CASSQDLAGDLGELFF	TGTGCCAGCAGCCAAGATCTAGCGGGAGACCTCGGGGAGCTGTTTTTT
TRBV11-3	TRBJ1-1	-	-	CASSLARLTKNTEAFF	TGTGCCAGCAGCTTAGCGCGACTTACCAAGAACACTGAAGCTTTCTTT
TRBV6-5	TRBJ1-5	-	TRBD1	CASSLGTGNQPQHF	TGTGCCAGCAGTCTTGGGACAGGCAATCAGCCCCAGCATTTT
TRBV10-1	TRBJ1-1	-	-	CASSGQASTEAFF	TGCGCCAGCAGTGGACAGGCTAGCACTGAAGCTTTCTTT
TRBV15	TRBJ1-5	-	-	CATSRDPSTGINQPQHF	TGTGCCACCAGCAGAGATCCCTCTACAGGAATTAATCAGCCCCAGCATTTT
TRBV19	TRBJ2-5	-	-	CASSVDRRETQYF	TGTGCCAGTAGTGTCGACAGGAGGGAGACCCAGTACTTC
TRBV19	TRBJ2-2	-	-	CASSSLSQTGELFF	TGTGCCAGTAGTTCCTTAAGCCAAACCGGGGAGCTGTTTTTT
TRBV2	TRBJ2-5	few	-	CASAIGADLGTQYF	TGTGCCAGCGCCATAGGGGCGGATCTTGGGACCCAGTACTTC
TRBV25-1	TRBJ2-3	-	-	CASSDLEPDTQYF	TGTGCCAGCAGTGACCTAGAGCCAGATACGCAGTATTTT
TRBV6-5	TRBJ1-5	-	-	CATRTQGGGNQPQHF	TGTGCCACCCGGACGCAGGGCGGCGGCAATCAGCCCCAGCATTTT
TRBV2	TRBJ2-2	-	-	CASSLGQGGTGELFF	TGTGCCAGCAGTTTAGGACAGGGAGGGACCGGGGAGCTGTTTTTT
TRBV28	TRBJ2-5	-	TRBD1	CASSDLTGTGRETQYF	TGTGCCAGCAGTGACTTGACCGGGACAGGGAGGGAGACCCAGTACTTC